The 3 T cell receptor beta chains reported below all come from one sample, sequenced in a study of cytomegalovirus exposure and HLA in healthy donors. PCR involved 60 Vbeta and 13 Jbeta primers. Profiled with immunoSEQ multiplex PCR; TCRdb holds only in-frame clones, not every one. The sample includes 150,000 to 200,000 clones, around three quarters of them seen just once. The material sequenced was PBMCs. The receptors here all came from a male donor in good health and CMV-seronegative.

This clone was seen just once. The V gene is TRBV7-2, the J gene TRBJ2-7; D is uncertain. The germline gives CDR1 SGHTA, CDR2 FQGNSA. CDR3 size: 14 residues. The V end was cut by 5 bases, the J end by 9 bases, with 20 bases between. Written as DNA, the CDR3 is TGTGCCAGCAGCCATCTTAGTTCGGGTTCGCGGCAGTACTTC. Translation gives CASSHLSSGSRQYF.

This chain connects TRBV27 to TRBJ2-1; TRBD1 aligns across 7 bases. Germline V gene lookup returns CDR1 MNHEY and CDR2 SMNVEV (reference sequence). The CDR3 is made up of 12 amino acids. V lost 2 bases, J lost 15 bases, and 7 bases stayed unmatched. The CDR3 region is CASSLRQGRRFF. The CDR3 DNA is TGTGCCAGCAGTTTAAGACAGGGTCGGCGGTTCTTC.

In this sample, this clone turned up a few times. The chain recombines TRBV9 with TRBJ2-1; 8 bases are a match to TRBD2. Unmatched junction bases numbered 1, after V lost 6 bases and J lost 8 bases. Per germline, CDR1 SGDLS and CDR2 YYNGEE. This CDR3 contains 11 residues. CDR3 protein: CASTGGDEQFF. The CDR3 coding sequence is TGTGCCAGCACCGGGGGGGATGAGCAGTTCTTC.